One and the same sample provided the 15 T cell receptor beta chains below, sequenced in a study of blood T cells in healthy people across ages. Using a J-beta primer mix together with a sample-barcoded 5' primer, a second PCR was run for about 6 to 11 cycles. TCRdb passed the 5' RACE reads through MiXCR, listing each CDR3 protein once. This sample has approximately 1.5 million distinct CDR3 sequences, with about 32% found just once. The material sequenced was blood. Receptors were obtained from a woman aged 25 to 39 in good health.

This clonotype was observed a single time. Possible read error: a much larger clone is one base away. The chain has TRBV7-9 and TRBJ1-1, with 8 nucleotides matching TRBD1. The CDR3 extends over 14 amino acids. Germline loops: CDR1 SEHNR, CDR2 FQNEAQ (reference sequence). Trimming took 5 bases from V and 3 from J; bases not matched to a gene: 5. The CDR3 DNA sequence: TGTGCCAGCAGCCGGACAGGGCTGGACACTGAAGCTTTCTTT. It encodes CASSRTGLDTEAFF.

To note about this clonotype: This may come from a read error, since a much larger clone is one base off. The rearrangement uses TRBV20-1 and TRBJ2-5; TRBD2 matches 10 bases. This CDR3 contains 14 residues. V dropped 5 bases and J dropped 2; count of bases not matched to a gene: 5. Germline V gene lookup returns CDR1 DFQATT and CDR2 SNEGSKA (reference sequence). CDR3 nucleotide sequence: TGCAGTGCTGGAACGACTAGCGGGCAAGAGACCCAGTACTTC. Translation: CSAGTTSGQETQYF.

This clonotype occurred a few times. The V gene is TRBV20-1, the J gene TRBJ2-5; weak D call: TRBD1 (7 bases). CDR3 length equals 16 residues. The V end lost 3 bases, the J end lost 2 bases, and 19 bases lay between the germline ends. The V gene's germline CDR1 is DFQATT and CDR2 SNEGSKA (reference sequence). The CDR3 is CSARARQGLPQETQYF. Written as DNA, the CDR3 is TGCAGTGCTAGGGCAAGACAGGGACTCCCTCAAGAGACCCAGTACTTC.

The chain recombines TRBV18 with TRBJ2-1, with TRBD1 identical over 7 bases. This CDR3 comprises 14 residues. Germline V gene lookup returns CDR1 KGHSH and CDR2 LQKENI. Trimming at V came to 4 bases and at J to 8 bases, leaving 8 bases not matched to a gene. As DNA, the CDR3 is TGTGCCAGCTCACAAATCGACAGGGCCGATGAGCAGTTCTTC. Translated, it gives CASSQIDRADEQFF.

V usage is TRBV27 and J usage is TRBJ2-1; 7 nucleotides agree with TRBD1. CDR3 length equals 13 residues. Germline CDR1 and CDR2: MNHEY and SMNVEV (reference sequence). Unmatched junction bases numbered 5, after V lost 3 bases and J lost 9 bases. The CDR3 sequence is CASSFRGLFEQFF. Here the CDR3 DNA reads TGTGCCAGCAGTTTTAGGGGGCTTTTTGAGCAGTTCTTC.

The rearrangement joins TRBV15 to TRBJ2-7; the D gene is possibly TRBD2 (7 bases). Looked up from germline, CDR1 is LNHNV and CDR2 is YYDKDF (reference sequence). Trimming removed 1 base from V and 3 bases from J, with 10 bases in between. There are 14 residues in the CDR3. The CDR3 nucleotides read TGTGCCACCAGCAGAGCGGGGGGCCTCTACGAGCAGTACTTC. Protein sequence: CATSRAGGLYEQYF.

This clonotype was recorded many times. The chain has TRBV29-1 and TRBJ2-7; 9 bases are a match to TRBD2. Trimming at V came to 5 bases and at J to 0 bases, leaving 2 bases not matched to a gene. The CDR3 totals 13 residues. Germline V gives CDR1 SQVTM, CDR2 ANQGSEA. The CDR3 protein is CSVIAGVSYEQYF. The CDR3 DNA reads TGCAGCGTTATAGCGGGAGTCTCCTACGAGCAGTACTTC.

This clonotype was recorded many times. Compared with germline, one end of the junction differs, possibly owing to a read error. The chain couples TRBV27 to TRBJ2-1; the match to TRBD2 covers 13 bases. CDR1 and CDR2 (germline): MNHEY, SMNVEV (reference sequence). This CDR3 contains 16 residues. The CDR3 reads CASSLGTSGTYNEQFF. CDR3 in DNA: TGCGCCAGCAGCTTGGGGACTAGCGGGACCTACAATGAGCAGTTCTTC.

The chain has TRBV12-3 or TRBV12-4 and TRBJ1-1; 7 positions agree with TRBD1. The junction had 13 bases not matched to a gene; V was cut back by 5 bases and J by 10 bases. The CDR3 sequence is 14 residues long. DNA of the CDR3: TGTGCCAGCAGTCGCCACAGGGGTGGAATCGGAGCTTTCTTT. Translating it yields CASSRHRGGIGAFF.

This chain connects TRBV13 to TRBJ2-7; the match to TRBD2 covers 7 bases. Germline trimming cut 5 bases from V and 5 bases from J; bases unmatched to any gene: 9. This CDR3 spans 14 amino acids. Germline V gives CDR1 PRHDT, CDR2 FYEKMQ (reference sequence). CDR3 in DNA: TGTGCCAGCAGCCCCGGGACTAATGTCGACGAGCAGTACTTC. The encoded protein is CASSPGTNVDEQYF.

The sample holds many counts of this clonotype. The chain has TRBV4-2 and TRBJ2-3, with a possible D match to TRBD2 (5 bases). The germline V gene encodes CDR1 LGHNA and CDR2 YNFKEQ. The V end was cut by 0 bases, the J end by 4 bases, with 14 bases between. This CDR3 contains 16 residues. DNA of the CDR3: TGTGCCAGCAGCCAAGATGCGGACTCGGTATCAGATACGCAGTATTTT. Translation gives CASSQDADSVSDTQYF.

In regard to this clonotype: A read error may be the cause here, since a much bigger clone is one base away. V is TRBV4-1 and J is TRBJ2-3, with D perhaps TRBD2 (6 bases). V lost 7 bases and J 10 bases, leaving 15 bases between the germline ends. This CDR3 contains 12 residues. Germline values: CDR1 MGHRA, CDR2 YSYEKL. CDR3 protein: CASMGGFPAQYF. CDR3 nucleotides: TGCGCCAGCATGGGGGGATTCCCTGCGCAGTATTTT.

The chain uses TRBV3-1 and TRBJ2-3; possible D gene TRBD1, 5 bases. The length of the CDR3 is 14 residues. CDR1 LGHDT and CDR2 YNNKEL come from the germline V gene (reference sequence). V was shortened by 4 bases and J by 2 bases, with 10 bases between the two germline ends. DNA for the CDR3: TGTGCCAGCAGCCCCCCCAGGGACACAGATACGCAGTATTTT. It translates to CASSPPRDTDTQYF.

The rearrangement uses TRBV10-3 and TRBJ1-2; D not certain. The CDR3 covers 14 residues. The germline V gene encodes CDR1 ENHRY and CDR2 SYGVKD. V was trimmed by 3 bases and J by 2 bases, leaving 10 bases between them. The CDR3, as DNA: TGTGCCATCAGTGAAGGTAATACCAACTATGGCTACACCTTC. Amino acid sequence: CAISEGNTNYGYTF.

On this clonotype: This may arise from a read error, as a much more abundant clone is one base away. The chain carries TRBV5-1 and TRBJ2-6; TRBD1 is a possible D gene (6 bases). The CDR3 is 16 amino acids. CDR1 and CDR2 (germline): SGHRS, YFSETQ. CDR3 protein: CASSLGQEAGANVRTF. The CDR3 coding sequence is TGCGCCAGCAGCTTGGGACAGGAGGCTGGGGCCAACGTCCGGACTTTC. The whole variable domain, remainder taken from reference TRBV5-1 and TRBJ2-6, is KAGVTQTPRYLIKTRGQQVTLSCSPISGHRSVSWYQQTPGQGLQFLFEYFSETQRNKGNFPGRFSGRQFSNSRSEMNVSTLELGDSALYLCASSLGQEAGANVRTFGAGSRLTVL.